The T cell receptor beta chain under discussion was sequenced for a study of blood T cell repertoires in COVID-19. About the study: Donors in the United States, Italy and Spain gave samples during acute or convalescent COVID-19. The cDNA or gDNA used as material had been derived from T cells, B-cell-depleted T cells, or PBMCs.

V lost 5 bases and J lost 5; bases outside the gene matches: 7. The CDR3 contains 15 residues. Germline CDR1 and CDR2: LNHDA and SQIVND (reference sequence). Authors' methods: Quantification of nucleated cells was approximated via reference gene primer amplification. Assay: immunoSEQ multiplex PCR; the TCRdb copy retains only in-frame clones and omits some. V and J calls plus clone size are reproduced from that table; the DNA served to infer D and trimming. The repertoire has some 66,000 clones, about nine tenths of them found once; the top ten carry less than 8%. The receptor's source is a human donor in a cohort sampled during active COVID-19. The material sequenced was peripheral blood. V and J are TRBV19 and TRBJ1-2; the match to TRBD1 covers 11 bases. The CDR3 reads CASSVGTGGAYGYTF. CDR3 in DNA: TGTGCCAGTAGTGTGGGGACAGGGGGAGCATATGGCTACACCTTC.